At least ten counts were recorded for the clone carrying this TCR beta chain. Its specificity is not known. This sample stems from a study of T cell repertoires in cytomegalovirus infection. Study at large: Well-studied HLA-B-restricted epitopes and recently identified HLA-C-restricted epitopes of CMV were both used in the study. Evidence of both CMV infection and a matching HLA type came from public TCR beta signatures. Regarding the study as a whole: Cumulative frequency (of public TCR beta family members) identified carriers of CMV plus the relevant HLA. Across the ex vivo response, the dominant clonotypes were HLA-C-restricted CMV-specific TCR beta clonotypes.

TCRdb reprocessed the reads via MiXCR and lists one record per CDR3 protein. The table includes about 900,000 distinct CDR3 sequences, about 33% detected once. Germline V gene lookup returns CDR1 SGHVS and CDR2 FNYEAQ. Between the trimmed V and J ends, which lost 1 base and 4 bases, there was a span of 11 bases. CDR3 length: 15 amino acids. The clonotype comes from a human donor in good health (CMV status not recorded). Some clones in this sample may be carry-over from other donors' samples. The chain uses TRBV7-6 and TRBJ2-1; the D is unclear. Specimen: cultured CD8+ T cells from PBMCs, collected from culture after CMV antigen stimulation. CDR3: CASSLGASVYNEQFF. The CDR3 coding sequence is TGTGCCAGCAGCTTAGGCGCCTCTGTTTACAATGAGCAGTTCTTC.